Listed here are 4 T cell receptor beta chains from one sample, sequenced in a study of blood T cell repertoires in COVID-19. Sequencing was performed with immunoSEQ multiplex PCR; in TCRdb, only in-frame clones are kept and a portion is missing. The data contain around 100,000 clones, less than 85% of them singletons. What was sequenced was peripheral blood. These receptors all come from a man between 65 and 85 years old with active or convalescent COVID-19.

The genes are TRBV15 and TRBJ1-4, with a possible D match to TRBD1 (6 bases). V shed 1 base and J shed 13 bases, with 16 bases lying between them. The CDR3 contains 14 residues. Germline V gene data show CDR1 as LNHNV and CDR2 as YYDKDF (reference sequence). The CDR3 region has the DNA TGTGCCACCAGCAGAGGGACAGAAGGTTTGCGACTGTTTTTT. Its translation: CATSRGTEGLRLFF.

The chain combines TRBV7-9 with TRBJ2-7; maybe TRBD1 (6 bases). The V end lost 1 base, the J end lost 7 bases, and 14 bases lay between the germline ends. The CDR3 runs 14 residues. Germline V gives CDR1 SEHNR, CDR2 FQNEAQ (reference sequence). The CDR3 DNA is TGTGCCAGCAGCTTAGGGCAGGGGCCTTGGGAGCAGTACTTC. It codes for CASSLGQGPWEQYF.

The chain combines TRBV5-1 with TRBJ2-1; 9 bases map to TRBD1. This CDR3 has 15 amino acids. V was pared by 4 bases and J by 5 bases, with 7 bases of the junction left unmatched. The germline V gene has CDR1 SGHRS and CDR2 YFSETQ. In nucleotides, the CDR3 is TGCGCCAGCAGCGCACAGGGGGCTTCCCACAATGAGCAGTTCTTC. It codes for CASSAQGASHNEQFF.

The chain carries TRBV28 and TRBJ2-1; 10 nucleotides align to TRBD2. The CDR3 runs 15 residues. CDR1 and CDR2 from the germline V gene are MDHEN and SYDVKM. Germline trimming cut 6 bases from V and 9 bases from J; bases unmatched to any gene: 11. Written as DNA, the CDR3 is TGTGCCAGCAGCCCCCCCGTTAGCGGGAGGTTTGAGCAGTTCTTC. This translates into CASSPPVSGRFEQFF.